Below, 3 T cell receptor beta chains from the same sample are listed, as sequenced in a study of cytomegalovirus exposure and HLA in healthy donors. Vbeta (60) and Jbeta (13) primers were used in the PCR. TCRdb keeps only in-frame clones here, not all; method: immunoSEQ multiplex PCR. Among tens of thousands of clones listed, roughly 70% were seen once. Sequencing was carried out using PBMCs. The receptors stem from a man aged 55 to 70 in good health and CMV-seropositive.

The V gene is TRBV29-1, the J gene TRBJ2-5; D might be TRBD1 (6 bases). This CDR3 is built from 16 residues. The germline gives CDR1 SQVTM, CDR2 ANQGSEA. V was trimmed by 4 bases and J by 3 bases, leaving 21 bases between them. CDR3 nucleotide sequence: TGCAGCGTTGTCCCCAACCGGGACACTCAAAAAGAGACCCAGTACTTC. Translation gives CSVVPNRDTQKETQYF.

This clone appeared a few times. The chain links TRBV19 to TRBJ1-6; no clear D. Trimming removed 3 bases from V and 11 bases from J, with 14 bases in between. The CDR3 totals 14 residues. Germline values: CDR1 LNHDA, CDR2 SQIVND (reference sequence). The CDR3 sequence is CASSIHGGSPPLHF. The DNA for the CDR3 is TGTGCCAGTAGTATTCACGGAGGCTCGCCACCCCTCCACTTT. Full variable domain (remainder filled in from reference TRBV19 and TRBJ1-6): DGGITQSPKYLFRKEGQNVTLSCEQNLNHDAMYWYRQDPGQGLRLIYYSQIVNDFQKGDIAEGYSVSREKKESFPLTVTSAQKNPTAFYLCASSIHGGSPPLHFGNGTRLTVT.

CDR3 amino acids: CASSGQTYEQYF. The CDR3 nucleotides are TGTGCCAGCAGTGGACAGACCTACGAGCAGTACTTC. J is TRBJ2-7 and V is TRBV2, with D possibly being TRBD1 (5 bases). CDR3 length: 12 amino acids. CDR1 and CDR2 (germline): SNHLY, FYNNEI. V was trimmed by 4 bases and J by 2 bases, leaving 6 bases between them.